These 27 T cell receptor beta chains were all obtained from the same sample, sequenced in a study of T cell repertoires in cytomegalovirus infection. Using its own MiXCR run on the reads, TCRdb lists one record per CDR3 protein. The data contain around 530,000 distinct CDR3 sequences, 16% of them singletons. Sequencing was carried out using CD8+ T cells from PBMCs. The receptors stem from a human donor in good health (CMV status not recorded). Some clones in this sample may be carry-over from other donors' samples.

Ten or more counts support this clonotype. This chain links TRBV5-4 with TRBJ2-3; 8 nucleotides match TRBD2. CDR1 is SGHNT, CDR2 YYREEE, per germline (reference sequence). Losses at the gene ends were 4 bases for V and 3 bases for J; bases not matched to a gene: 13. CDR3 length: 17 residues. CDR3 in DNA: TGTGCCAGCAGCATTCTAGTTGCGGGAGGACGGACAGATACGCAGTATTTT. It translates to CASSILVAGGRTDTQYF.

The CDR3 sequence is CASSVVDPSGAFF. As DNA, the CDR3 is TGTGCCAGCAGCGTAGTCGACCCCTCGGGGGCTTTCTTT. The chain has TRBV9 and TRBJ1-1, with D hard to call. The CDR3 runs to 13 residues. Trimming cost V 0 bases and J 11 bases, with 14 bases left between them. Looked up from germline, CDR1 is SGDLS and CDR2 is YYNGEE.

This clonotype was counted at least ten times. The gene calls are TRBV28 and TRBJ2-5, with 10 bases matching TRBD2. This CDR3 contains 15 residues. Germline CDR1 reads MDHEN; CDR2 reads SYDVKM. The V segment lost 6 bases and the J segment 2 bases; nucleotides outside the gene matches: 6. The CDR3 DNA follows: TGTGCCAGCAGGGCGGGACTAGCGCGGCAAGAGACCCAGTACTTC. The encoded protein is CASRAGLARQETQYF.

This clonotype was picked up a small number of times. The rearrangement links TRBV19 to TRBJ1-2, with 7 bases aligning to TRBD1. In germline, CDR1 is LNHDA, CDR2 SQIVND (reference sequence). The CDR3 has 13 residues. The junction had 9 bases not matched to a gene; V was cut back by 10 bases and J by 4 bases. The CDR3 bases are TGTGCCACTTCGACAGGGTCAGGCTATGGCTACACCTTC. Its translation is CATSTGSGYGYTF.

This clonotype was counted at least ten times. The chain joins TRBV11-2 to TRBJ2-7, with 7 bases fitting TRBD2. The germline gives CDR1 SGHAT, CDR2 FQNNGV. Trimming at V came to 5 bases and at J to 1 base, leaving 8 bases not matched to a gene. The CDR3 has 15 amino acids. CDR3 nucleotides: TGTGCCAGCAGCCCCCCCGGCGGGGGTTCCTACGAGCAGTACTTC. This codes for CASSPPGGGSYEQYF. The full variable domain, completed using reference TRBV11-2 and TRBJ2-7, is EAGVAQSPRYKIIEKRQSVAFWCNPISGHATLYWYQQILGQGPKLLIQFQNNGVVDDSQLPKDRFSAERLKGVDSTLKIQPAKLEDSAVYLCASSPPGGGSYEQYFGPGTRLTVT.

This clonotype was recorded at least ten times. CDR3 protein: CASSQIRDAGAPQHF. Written as DNA, the CDR3 is TGTGCCAGCAGCCAAATCCGGGACGCCGGAGCGCCCCAGCATTTT. J is TRBJ1-5 and V is TRBV27, with a weak D call TRBD1 (5 bases). Trimming took 6 bases from V and 9 from J, leaving 21 bases between them. The CDR3 runs 15 residues. Germline V gene lookup returns CDR1 MNHEY and CDR2 SMNVEV (reference sequence).

This clonotype was picked up a small number of times. The chain has TRBV20-1 and TRBJ2-1, with TRBD2 matching 11 bases. This CDR3 contains 13 residues. The trim removed 6 bases at V and 6 bases at J, leaving 4 bases unmatched. Germline V lookup: CDR1 DFQATT, CDR2 SNEGSKA (reference sequence). CDR3 nucleotide sequence: TGCAGTGCAATTAGCGGGAGGGCCAATGAGCAGTTCTTC. The encoded protein is CSAISGRANEQFF.

This chain connects TRBV28 to TRBJ2-3; the match to TRBD2 covers 11 bases. The CDR3 is made up of 13 amino acids. Germline V CDR1 and CDR2: MDHEN, SYDVKM. After removal of 9 bases from V and 3 bases from J, the junction contained 2 bases not matched to a gene. For the CDR3, the DNA is TGTGCCAGTTCTAGCGGGAGGACAGATACGCAGTATTTT. This gives the protein CASSSGRTDTQYF.

This clonotype was detected ten times or more. The rearrangement uses TRBV7-2 and TRBJ2-7, with a weak D call TRBD1 (5 bases). The CDR3 runs to 15 residues. CDR1 SGHTA and CDR2 FQGNSA come from the germline V gene. The germline V and J ends were trimmed by 4 bases and 2 bases, with 15 bases remaining between them. The CDR3 region is CASSYFLGAAYEQYF. As DNA, the CDR3 is TGTGCCAGCAGCTACTTCTTAGGGGCGGCCTACGAGCAGTACTTC.

This clonotype occurred a few times. A much larger clone lies a single base off, so this may be a read error. The conserved phenylalanine or tryptophan is not found at the CDR3 terminus, so this likely reflects a read error. This chain uses TRBV7-9 with TRBJ2-1; D possibly uses TRBD1 or TRBD2 (5 bases each). There are 15 residues in the CDR3. Germline CDR1 and CDR2: SEHNR and FQNEAQ (reference sequence). The V end lost 1 base, the J end lost 2 bases, and 9 bases lay between the germline ends. Here the CDR3 DNA reads TGTGCCAGCAGCTTAGTGAGGGGTCCCTACAATGAGCAGTTCTTA. Translation: CASSLVRGPYNEQFL.

In its sample, this clonotype was seen many times. The V gene is TRBV7-9, the J gene TRBJ1-1; D is unresolved. In germline, CDR1 is SEHNR, CDR2 FQNEAQ (reference sequence). Trimming took off 1 base at V and 0 bases at J, with 9 bases between the two ends. The CDR3 totals 15 residues. Here the CDR3 reads CASSLGEVMNTEAFF. CDR3 DNA: TGTGCCAGCAGCTTAGGTGAGGTTATGAACACTGAAGCTTTCTTT.

Comments on this clonotype: Likely a read error: the CDR3 ends without its conserved phenylalanine or tryptophan. This sequence joins TRBV28 and TRBJ2-1; D gene unclear. The germline V gene encodes CDR1 MDHEN and CDR2 SYDVKM. V lost 3 bases to trimming and J lost 7 bases, with 1 base between them. This CDR3 comprises 10 residues. The CDR3 is CASSFNEQFL. The CDR3 coding sequence is TGTGCCAGCAGTTTTAATGAGCAGTTCTTA.

This clonotype was recorded a few times. This rearrangement joins TRBV6-1 to TRBJ2-3; no clear D. The V gene lost 0 bases and the J gene lost 1 base, with 8 bases spanning the gap. Germline lookup yields CDR1 MNHNS and CDR2 SASEGT. The length of the CDR3 is 15 residues. The CDR3 DNA is TGTGCCAGCAGTGAAGCTTGGCTAGGCACAGATACGCAGTATTTT. This sequence encodes CASSEAWLGTDTQYF.

The genes are TRBV5-1 and TRBJ1-2; D might be TRBD1 (5 bases). The CDR3 is made up of 14 amino acids. CDR1 is SGHRS, CDR2 YFSETQ, per germline. V was shortened by 4 bases and J by 7 bases, with 17 bases between the two germline ends. CDR3 nucleotides: TGCGCCAGCAGCCCGACCTCAGGGATATCTGGCTACACCTTC. This sequence encodes CASSPTSGISGYTF.

The genes are TRBV4-2 and TRBJ1-4, with 9 bases lining up with TRBD1. This CDR3 comprises 16 residues. Germline V gene data show CDR1 as LGHNA and CDR2 as YNFKEQ. V gave up 3 bases and J gave up 6 bases; unmatched junction bases: 8. CDR3: CASSHPRQGGDEKLFF. Here the CDR3 DNA reads TGTGCCAGCAGCCACCCTAGACAGGGGGGGGATGAAAAACTGTTTTTT.

This clonotype occurred many times. V is TRBV7-8 and J is TRBJ2-7, with no clear D. CDR3 length: 13 residues. Trimming pared 0 bases from V and 5 bases from J, leaving 8 bases between. Germline loops: CDR1 SGHVS, CDR2 FQNEAQ. The DNA for the CDR3 is TGTGCCAGCAGCTTAGCCCTCGTCCACGAGCAGTACTTC. Its protein product is CASSLALVHEQYF.

This clonotype was seen a few times. This chain links TRBV6-5 with TRBJ1-6; D not resolved. Trimming pared 5 bases from V and 2 bases from J, leaving 10 bases between. The CDR3 runs to 15 residues. CDR1 MNHEY and CDR2 SVGAGI come from the germline V gene. CDR3 DNA sequence: TGTGCCAGCAGTCCGACCGATACCTATAATTCACCCCTCCACTTT. Translation: CASSPTDTYNSPLHF.

This rearrangement joins TRBV15 to TRBJ2-1; D gene uncertain. There are 13 residues in the CDR3. Trimming stripped 2 bases from V and 9 bases from J, with 11 bases between. Germline V gene lookup returns CDR1 LNHNV and CDR2 YYDKDF (reference sequence). CDR3 amino acids: CATSRRRDGEQFF. The CDR3 DNA reads TGTGCCACCAGCAGACGACGTGACGGTGAGCAGTTCTTC.

The chain carries TRBV4-1 and TRBJ2-1; the D gene could be TRBD1 or TRBD2 (5 bases each). The CDR3 is 16 residues long. CDR1 and CDR2 (germline): MGHRA, YSYEKL. V lost 2 bases to trimming and J lost 10 bases, with 21 bases between them. The CDR3 is CASSQPSGTPPREQFF. The CDR3 DNA sequence: TGCGCCAGCAGCCAACCCTCAGGGACCCCCCCCCGAGAGCAGTTCTTC.

The chain employs TRBV2 and TRBJ1-1; D perhaps matches TRBD1 (6 bases). V was pared by 2 bases and J by 5 bases, with 12 bases between. In germline, CDR1 is SNHLY, CDR2 FYNNEI. The CDR3 runs to 14 residues. In nucleotides, the CDR3 is TGTGCCAGCAGTGAAACCGGGACATTTACTGAAGCTTTCTTT. As protein: CASSETGTFTEAFF. Drawing the rest from reference TRBV2 and TRBJ1-1, the complete variable domain is EPEVTQTPSHQVTQMGQEVILRCVPISNHLYFYWYRQILGQKVEFLVSFYNNEISEKSEIFDDQFSVERPDGSNFTLKIRSTKLEDSAMYFCASSETGTFTEAFFGQGTRLTVV.

Comment on this clonotype: Just one base apart from a much larger clone, this may be a read error. The chain uses TRBV24-1 and TRBJ1-6; TRBD1 agrees at 9 bases. Germline CDR1 is KGHDR and CDR2 is SFDVKD. The CDR3 has 17 residues. The CDR3 nucleotides read TGTGACATGAAGGACAGGGGTGGACGCTCCTATAATTCACCCCTCCACTTT. Its translation is CDMKDRGGRSYNSPLHF.

This clonotype was picked up many times. The V call is TRBV19, the J call TRBJ1-2; TRBD1 agrees at 10 bases. With V trimmed by 6 bases and J by 4 bases, 11 bases remained unmatched. In germline, CDR1 is LNHDA, CDR2 SQIVND (reference sequence). This CDR3 has 16 residues. The CDR3 spells CASRPRDRGKGYGYTF. The DNA of the CDR3 is TGTGCCAGTAGGCCCCGGGACAGGGGTAAAGGCTATGGCTACACCTTC.

V usage is TRBV20-1 and J usage is TRBJ2-7; D perhaps matches TRBD2 (6 bases). The CDR3 loop spans 16 amino acids. Germline values: CDR1 DFQATT, CDR2 SNEGSKA (reference sequence). V lost 6 bases and J lost 5, with 26 bases in between. CDR3 sequence (DNA): TGCAGTGCCTTGAGAGCGGGCCGGGAGTCCCTTGACGAGCAGTACTTC. As protein: CSALRAGRESLDEQYF.

This chain connects TRBV28 to TRBJ1-4; D unclear. The germline V gene has CDR1 MDHEN and CDR2 SYDVKM. The CDR3 consists of 14 residues. Trimming stripped 4 bases from V and 3 bases from J, with 9 bases between. This chain's CDR3 is CASSWDLANEKLFF. For the CDR3, the DNA is TGTGCCAGCAGTTGGGATTTAGCTAATGAAAAACTGTTTTTT. The complete variable domain, with remaining parts taken from reference TRBV28 and TRBJ1-4, reads DVKVTQSSRYLVKRTGEKVFLECVQDMDHENMFWYRQDPGLGLRLIYFSYDVKMKEKGDIPEGYSVSREKKERFSLILESASTNQTSMYLCASSWDLANEKLFFGSGTQLSVL.

The sample holds a few counts of this clonotype. CDR3 sequence reads: CASSGTGGLIPYEQYF. CDR3 DNA: TGTGCCAGCAGTGGGACAGGGGGCCTCATCCCCTACGAGCAGTACTTC. The gene calls are TRBV27 and TRBJ2-7, with TRBD1 identical over 12 bases. With V trimmed by 5 bases and J by 2 bases, 7 bases remained unmatched. From germline, CDR1 is MNHEY and CDR2 SMNVEV (reference sequence). This CDR3 region has 16 residues.

This clonotype occurred many times. This sequence joins TRBV11-2 and TRBJ2-2; D possibly corresponds to TRBD2 (6 bases). CDR1 is SGHAT, CDR2 FQNNGV, per germline. The CDR3 is made up of 12 amino acids. With 7 bases removed from V and 11 bases from J, the gap between germline ends came to 14 bases. CDR3 region: CASKGRRSELFF. The CDR3 region has the DNA TGTGCCAGCAAGGGGAGGCGGTCAGAGCTGTTTTTT.

This chain joins TRBV5-6 and TRBJ2-7; D gene uncertain. Germline V gene lookup returns CDR1 SGHDT and CDR2 YYEEEE. This CDR3 spans 13 amino acids. Trimming left V 4 bases short and J 3 bases short, with 11 bases between. The CDR3 nucleotides are TGTGCCAGCAGCATCAGGCTCGTCTACGAGCAGTACTTC. As protein: CASSIRLVYEQYF.